This is a list of T cell receptor beta chains from one sample in a study of shared clonotypes between healthy human individuals. TCRdb's copy holds only in-frame clones and misses some; the assay was immunoSEQ multiplex PCR. The profile shows around 1,000,000 clones, about 80% of them singletons. The specimen sequenced was memory CD4+ T cells from PBMCs. These receptors were obtained from a man aged 18 to 35 in good health. Some clones in this sample may be carry-over from other donors' samples. Each CDR3 is given with its conserved first and last residue. The D gene is left open where the match is weak. Not every row has a clone size; where given, it reads once, few, many or a size class.

size,J,V,D,CDR3,DNA
.,TRBJ2-7,TRBV18,TRBD1,CASSPEDRGNYEQYF,TGTGCCAGCTCACCCGAAGACAGGGGTAATTACGAGCAGTACTTC
many,TRBJ2-6,TRBV28,.,CASSFRFPTSGANVLTF,TGTGCCAGCAGTTTTAGGTTCCCGACTTCTGGGGCCAACGTCCTGACTTTC
few,TRBJ1-3,TRBV7-9,TRBD1,CASSLDRGSGNTIYF,TGTGCCAGCAGCCTTGACAGGGGGTCTGGAAACACCATATATTTT
few,TRBJ2-5,TRBV15,.,CATSRDTGFWETQYF,TGCGCCACCAGCAGAGACACGGGATTCTGGGAGACCCAGTACTTC
once,TRBJ1-1,TRBV6-1,.,CASSDLDWPRIGTEAFF,TGTGCCAGCAGTGACCTAGACTGGCCCAGGATCGGGACTGAAGCTTTCTTT
.,TRBJ2-2,TRBV4-2,TRBD2,CASSPTSGRRVGELFF,TGTGCCAGCAGCCCCACTAGCGGGAGGAGAGTCGGGGAGCTGTTTTTT
.,TRBJ2-1,TRBV11-3,.,CASSLGQGRDEQFF,TGTGCCAGCAGCTTAGGGCAGGGGAGGGATGAGCAGTTCTTC
.,TRBJ2-1,TRBV19,TRBD2,CASSMSGTRNYNEQFF,TGTGCCAGTAGTATGAGCGGGACTAGAAACTACAATGAGCAGTTCTTC
.,TRBJ1-1,TRBV11-2,.,CASSLDLATEAFF,TGTGCCAGCAGCTTAGATCTCGCTACTGAAGCTTTCTTT
once,TRBJ2-5,TRBV4-1,.,CASNPRVAGVETQYF,TGCGCCAGCAACCCGAGGGTCGCGGGCGTGGAGACCCAGTACTTC
.,TRBJ2-5,TRBV6-1,.,CASFRETQYF,TGTGCCAGCTTCAGAGAGACCCAGTACTTC
.,TRBJ2-7,TRBV28,TRBD1,CASSKGGPVWYEQYF,TGTGCCAGCAGTAAAGGGGGCCCAGTTTGGTACGAGCAGTACTTC
.,TRBJ2-1,TRBV5-5,.,CASSPGSLGYNEQFF,TGTGCCAGCAGCCCGGGCTCCCTGGGGTACAATGAGCAGTTCTTC
.,TRBJ2-1,TRBV9,.,CASSVSYGAAYNEQFF,TGTGCCAGCAGCGTATCTTACGGGGCCGCCTACAATGAGCAGTTCTTC
.,TRBJ1-1,TRBV19,.,CASSATSDSPHREVFF,TGTGCCAGTAGTGCCACCTCGGACAGTCCACACAGGGAAGTGTTCTTT
.,TRBJ2-2,TRBV28,TRBD1,CASSPAGTGDAGELFF,TGTGCCAGCAGTCCCGCCGGGACAGGGGACGCCGGGGAGCTGTTTTTT
.,TRBJ1-2,TRBV10-2,.,CASSDVGANYGYTF,TGCGCCAGCAGTGATGTGGGTGCTAACTATGGCTACACCTTC
.,TRBJ2-3,TRBV5-6,TRBD1,CASSLATGTGAFTDTQYF,TGTGCCAGCAGCCTGGCGACCGGGACAGGGGCCTTCACAGATACGCAGTATTTT
.,TRBJ2-4,TRBV11-2,TRBD2,CASSVGTSGRAGDKNIQYF,TGTGCCAGCAGCGTCGGGACTAGCGGGAGGGCCGGGGACAAAAACATTCAGTACTTC
.,TRBJ2-3,TRBV5-1,.,CASTLDPGGTDTQYF,TGCGCCAGCACCCTAGACCCAGGGGGGACAGATACGCAGTATTTT
.,TRBJ1-5,TRBV28,.,CASSDPGYYSNQPQHF,TGTGCCAGCAGTGATCCGGGCTATTATAGCAATCAGCCCCAGCATTTT
.,TRBJ1-1,TRBV19,TRBD1,CASSLQGGNTEAFF,TGTGCCAGTAGTTTACAGGGGGGTAACACTGAAGCTTTCTTT
once,TRBJ2-1,TRBV28,.,CASSLIRGKQFF,TGTGCCAGCAGTTTGATTCGGGGGAAGCAGTTCTTC
.,TRBJ2-7,TRBV19,TRBD2,CASSNSPGLGDYEQYF,TGTGCCAGTAGTAATTCACCGGGACTAGGAGATTACGAGCAGTACTTC
.,TRBJ1-2,TRBV6-4,TRBD1,CASSEGQGYGYTF,TGTGCCAGCAGTGAGGGACAGGGTTATGGCTACACCTTC
.,TRBJ1-4,TRBV27,.,CASTPGGRTNEKLFF,TGTGCCAGCACCCCGGGGGGGCGTACTAATGAAAAACTGTTTTTT
.,TRBJ2-3,TRBV9,.,CASSVGGSPTDTQYF,TGTGCCAGCAGCGTAGGGGGCAGCCCTACAGATACGCAGTATTTT
.,TRBJ1-3,TRBV28,.,CASRRTDSSGNTIYF,TGTGCCAGCAGGAGGACCGATTCCTCTGGAAACACCATATATTTT
.,TRBJ1-1,TRBV5-1,.,CASSLGGWTVNTEAFF,TGCGCCAGCAGCTTGGGAGGTTGGACGGTGAACACTGAAGCTTTCTTT
.,TRBJ2-3,TRBV19,.,CASSIGGSDTQYF,TGTGCCAGTAGTATTGGGGGATCAGATACGCAGTATTTT
few,TRBJ1-2,TRBV2,.,CASSPRQDYGYTF,TGTGCCAGCAGTCCTAGACAGGACTATGGCTACACCTTC
.,TRBJ1-5,TRBV6-1,TRBD1,CASTTGGQNNQPQHF,TGTGCCAGCACGACAGGGGGCCAAAACAATCAGCCCCAGCATTTT
.,TRBJ1-2,TRBV19,.,CASSILSPVVDYGYTF,TGTGCCAGTAGTATCCTTTCCCCGGTTGTGGACTATGGCTACACCTTC
.,TRBJ2-7,TRBV4-1,TRBD2,CASSQDPTSGREYEQYF,TGCGCCAGCAGCCAAGATCCGACTAGCGGGAGGGAATACGAGCAGTACTTC
.,TRBJ2-5,TRBV6-6,TRBD1,CASSNPRQGQETQYF,TGTGCCAGCAGTAACCCCCGACAGGGCCAAGAGACCCAGTACTTC
.,TRBJ2-2,TRBV29-1,TRBD2,CSVLLAEYANTGELFF,TGCAGCGTTTTACTAGCGGAGTACGCGAACACCGGGGAGCTGTTTTTT
few,TRBJ1-1,TRBV2,.,CASSGGSNTEAFF,TGTGCCAGTAGTGGGGGGTCTAACACTGAAGCTTTCTTT
.,TRBJ2-7,TRBV28,.,CASMGAQGVGYEQYF,TGTGCCAGCATGGGGGCGCAGGGAGTAGGCTACGAGCAGTACTTC
.,TRBJ2-5,TRBV9,TRBD1,CASSPDRGMETQYF,TGTGCCAGCAGCCCGGACAGGGGGATGGAGACCCAGTACTTC
.,TRBJ2-7,TRBV2,.,CASSDVDRNEQYF,TGTGCCAGCAGTGACGTGGATCGAAACGAGCAGTACTTC
few,TRBJ1-5,TRBV2,TRBD1,CASREQGPSNQPQHF,TGTGCCAGCAGAGAACAGGGGCCTAGCAATCAGCCCCAGCATTTT
.,TRBJ1-2,TRBV28,.,CASSPGAGDYGYTF,TGTGCCAGCAGCCCGGGGGCAGGCGACTATGGCTACACCTTC
.,TRBJ1-1,TRBV29-1,TRBD1,CSVGQGNTEAFF,TGCAGCGTTGGACAGGGAAACACTGAAGCTTTCTTT
few,TRBJ2-1,TRBV10-3,TRBD2,CAIRGGSKNEQFF,TGTGCCATCAGAGGCGGGAGTAAGAATGAGCAGTTCTTC
.,TRBJ2-7,TRBV1,.,CTSSQDKGPYEQYF,TGCACCAGCAGCCAAGATAAGGGGCCCTACGAGCAGTACTTC
.,TRBJ2-7,TRBV7-9,TRBD2,CASSFTRAGGPREQYF,TGTGCCAGCAGCTTTACTCGAGCGGGAGGACCTCGCGAGCAGTACTTC
.,TRBJ2-5,TRBV7-2,TRBD2,CASSLLRAGAETQYF,TGTGCCAGCAGCTTACTGAGAGCGGGAGCCGAGACCCAGTACTTC